These 7 T cell receptor beta chains share one sample of origin, sequenced in a study of T cell responses to AZD1222 COVID-19 vaccine. The repertoire was sequenced with immunoSEQ multiplex PCR; TCRdb's copy has only in-frame clones and lacks some. This sample has about 120,000 clones; less than 95% occur once, and the top ten carry about 5.3%. Material: peripheral blood, obtained on day 0 of AZD1222 vaccination. The receptors stem from an adult in good health.

The rearrangement joins TRBV19 to TRBJ1-1; D possibly corresponds to TRBD1 (6 bases). The V end was cut by 0 bases, the J end by 2 bases, with 16 bases between. The CDR3 consists of 17 residues. Germline V gives CDR1 LNHDA, CDR2 SQIVND (reference sequence). In DNA form, the CDR3 reads TGTGCCAGTAGTATAGATCGACCGGGACACACCAACACTGAAGCTTTCTTT. Amino acids: CASSIDRPGHTNTEAFF.

This clone was observed a single time. CDR3 in amino acids: CASNSGNTIYF. CDR3 nucleotides: TGTGCCAGCAACTCTGGAAACACCATATATTTT. V is TRBV12-3 or TRBV12-4 and J is TRBJ1-3, with unresolved D. V dropped 7 bases and J dropped 0 bases, with 1 base sitting between them. The length of the CDR3 is 11 residues.

The rearrangement links TRBV9 to TRBJ2-7; D uncertain. The CDR3 covers 13 residues. The germline CDR1 and CDR2 sequences are SGDLS and YYNGEE. V was cut by 0 bases and J by 4 bases, with 8 bases left in between. The CDR3 DNA is TGTGCCAGCAGCGTAGGCCCGCTATACGAGCAGTACTTC. It is translated as CASSVGPLYEQYF.

The chain uses TRBV19 and TRBJ1-1; 9 nucleotides agree with TRBD1. The CDR3 consists of 17 residues. Germline CDR1 is LNHDA and CDR2 is SQIVND (reference sequence). With V trimmed by 4 bases and J by 3 bases, 12 bases remained unmatched. CDR3 sequence: CASSTAGTGKKYTEAFF. The DNA of the CDR3 is TGTGCCAGTAGTACGGCCGGGACAGGGAAAAAGTACACTGAAGCTTTCTTT.

J is TRBJ1-1 and V is TRBV30, with D tentatively TRBD1 (5 bases). Germline-derived CDR1 and CDR2 are GTSNPN and SVGIG (reference sequence). Deletions cut 2 bases from V and 5 bases from J, with 15 bases between. The CDR3 runs 14 residues. As DNA, the CDR3 is TGTGCCTGGAGTAAAACGGTGGGGGGGACTGAAGCTTTCTTT. Translation gives CAWSKTVGGTEAFF.

This rearrangement joins TRBV18 to TRBJ1-3; 9 nucleotides match TRBD1. Germline V gene lookup returns CDR1 KGHSH and CDR2 LQKENI. The CDR3 loop spans 16 amino acids. Trimming took 5 bases from V and 1 from J; bases not matched to a gene: 6. CDR3 sequence: CASSATGGKSGNTIYF. The CDR3 DNA is TGTGCCAGCTCAGCGACAGGGGGGAAGTCTGGAAACACCATATATTTT.

The chain combines TRBV5-1 with TRBJ1-5; D remains ambiguous. This CDR3 region has 13 residues. Looked up from germline, CDR1 is SGHRS and CDR2 is YFSETQ. Trimming stripped 4 bases from V and 3 bases from J, with 8 bases between. In DNA, the CDR3 is TGCGCCAGCAGCAGGAGCTACAATCAGCCCCAGCATTTT. This translates into CASSRSYNQPQHF.